This T cell receptor (beta chain) stems from a study of blood T cell repertoires in COVID-19 (dated by TCRdb to the early 2020s). For context, the study as a whole: Samples from collaborators originated in the United States, Italy and Spain and spanned both the acute and convalescent phases of COVID-19. The repertoires were released in a freely available public database intended as a resource for research on the immune response to SARS-CoV-2. Subjects who had been exposed to COVID-19, were actively infected with it, or had recovered from it provided the deeply sampled blood TCRbeta repertoires that made up the dataset. Samples came from the ongoing ImmuneRACE study (first 160 participants) plus 1,254 subjects from 6 global collaborators. The material from the prospective study consisted of cDNA or gDNA derived from T cells, B-cell-depleted T cells, or PBMCs. Nearly every sample came with metadata listing a de-identified subject ID, COVID-19 status, age in years and sex. HLA class I and class II types, where available, came from metadata supplied by the sample provider rather than from assay-based typing. The study at large found these results: Clinical and demographic metadata were provided uncurated, with the amount varying by source and participant.

Each collaborating institution followed its own protocols to collect whole blood in K2EDTA tubes. For TCRbeta analysis, collaborators shipped samples in one of three forms: frozen whole blood, isolated PBMCs, or DNA extracted from either of those sample types. Note on this clone: Its antigen is not yet known. Base qualities are not provided; no much larger clone lies one nucleotide away.

TCRbeta CDR3 regions were amplified from genomic DNA by means of the immunoSEQ Assay, a bias-controlled multiplex PCR. In the authors' own workflow: Within the assay, amplification of reference gene primers was used to estimate how many nucleated cells each sample contained. To quantify the absolute abundance of each unique TCRbeta CDR3 rearrangement, sequence reads were collapsed and filtered. Productive Simpson clonality was computed per sample as the square root of Simpson's diversity index over productive rearrangements. This immuneACCESS table, as held by TCRdb, lists in-frame sequences with V and J called but not all clones. Of the missing ones, under half trace to an unresolved V gene in checked studies; the others have no known cause. D and trimming come from the DNA, and the V and J calls and clone size come from that table. For this sample the table gives more than 95,000 clones, of which approximately 81% were detected only once. The biggest ten clones account for roughly 37% of the sample.

The V end loses 5 bases and the J end loses 7 bases, and a stretch of 11 bases separates them. The cysteine opens and the phenylalanine closes a CDR3 of 12 amino acids. Of the read, only the CDR3 DNA is kept; its 36 bases are in frame from base 1. The germline V gene encodes CDR1 SEHNR and CDR2 FQNEAQ (reference sequence). This sequence was found in an elderly man with acute or convalescent COVID-19. The sequence joins TRBV7-9 to TRBJ1-2; no D segment can be confidently identified. The sequenced material came from peripheral blood. The DNA reads TGTGCCAGCAGCCCAACAGCGGGTGGCTACACCTTC. It translates as CASSPTAGGYTF.